This entry features one T cell receptor beta chain sequence. Its antigen is unknown. Indicated time point: week 11, during vaccination. The study gave 300 ug of mutant IDH1 20-mer peptide per vaccine dose, with topical imiquimod. The data derive from a study of a mutant IDH1 vaccine in newly diagnosed glioma. On the study more broadly: Either 4-6 weeks after radiotherapy alone or alongside temozolomide, vaccination was begun.

The CDR3 is made up of 16 amino acids. V dropped 5 bases and J dropped 4; count of bases not matched to a gene: 7. CDR1 is LNHDA, CDR2 SQIVND, per germline (reference sequence). Some clones are missing from TCRdb's copy, which holds only in-frame ones; the method was immunoSEQ multiplex PCR. The sample has roughly 60,000 clones, roughly four fifths seen once; the top ten hold around 3.5%. The sequencing used PBMCs, collected from a glioma patient whose treatment included an IDH1 peptide vaccine. The chain recombines TRBV19 with TRBJ2-1; 11 nucleotides agree with TRBD2. This clonotype was sampled from a man under 40 with glioma. CDR3 in amino acids: CASSPSGRPLYNEQFF. The CDR3 coding sequence is TGTGCCAGTAGTCCTAGCGGGAGGCCTCTATACAATGAGCAGTTCTTC. The full variable domain, with the rest looked up from reference TRBV19 and TRBJ2-1, is DGGITQSPKYLFRKEGQNVTLSCEQNLNHDAMYWYRQDPGQGLRLIYYSQIVNDFQKGDIAEGYSVSREKKESFPLTVTSAQKNPTAFYLCASSPSGRPLYNEQFFGPGTRLTVL.